These 14 T cell receptor beta chains originate from one sample sequenced in a study of identical twins. A single record per CDR3 protein comes from TCRdb applying MiXCR to the 5' RACE reads. The sample includes about 200,000 distinct CDR3 sequences, about a tenth of them seen just once. The source material was memory (CD45RO+) T cells sorted from blood. The origin of the receptors is a woman under 30 in good health.

This clonotype was detected only a few times. The chain recombines TRBV6-4 with TRBJ2-7; a possible D gene is TRBD2 (5 bases). This CDR3 spans 16 amino acids. The V end lost 5 bases, the J end lost 2 bases, and 19 bases lay between the germline ends. Germline V gene data show CDR1 as MRHNA and CDR2 as SNTAGT. CDR3 DNA: TGTGCCAGCAGTAGTATTTTACTAGACCTTACCTACGAGCAGTACTTC. Protein: CASSSILLDLTYEQYF.

This clonotype showed up just a few times. The chain carries TRBV30 and TRBJ2-2; perhaps TRBD2 as D (6 bases). CDR1 GTSNPN and CDR2 SVGIG come from the germline V gene (reference sequence). The CDR3 totals 12 residues. Trimming left V 0 bases short and J 12 bases short, with 11 bases between. CDR3 nucleotide sequence: TGTGCCTGGAGTGTAGGAGGAGGGAAGCTGTTTTTT. Protein product: CAWSVGGGKLFF.

The chain links TRBV15 to TRBJ1-1; the D is unclear. There are 13 residues in the CDR3. V lost 0 bases and J 4 bases, leaving 6 bases between the germline ends. CDR1 and CDR2 from the germline V gene are LNHNV and YYDKDF (reference sequence). CDR3 sequence reads: CATSRDGFTEAFF. The CDR3 nucleotides are TGTGCCACCAGCAGAGATGGCTTCACTGAAGCTTTCTTT.

The chain joins TRBV24-1 to TRBJ2-1, with 8 bases that match TRBD2. The CDR3 sequence is 15 residues long. From germline, CDR1 is KGHDR and CDR2 SFDVKD. The ends lost 3 bases at V and 6 bases at J; junction bases unmatched: 6. In nucleotides, the CDR3 is TGTGCCACCAGTGATCCGGGACTAGGTGTCAATGAGCAGTTCTTC. Amino acids: CATSDPGLGVNEQFF.

This clonotype was seen ten or more times. The J gene is TRBJ2-3, the V gene TRBV29-1; weak D call: TRBD1 (6 bases). This CDR3 is built from 12 residues. Germline V CDR1 and CDR2: SQVTM, ANQGSEA. V gave up 2 bases and J gave up 4 bases, with 7 bases separating them. DNA of the CDR3: TGCAGCGTTGAAAGGGGGTCAGATACGCAGTATTTT. It is translated as CSVERGSDTQYF.

A few counts support this clonotype. The CDR3 here is CASSYRPGRGVADTQYF. The CDR3 DNA follows: TGTGCCAGCAGTTACAGACCGGGAAGAGGGGTAGCAGATACGCAGTATTTT. This chain joins TRBV27 and TRBJ2-3, with D tentatively TRBD1 or TRBD2 (5 bases each). The CDR3 consists of 17 residues. Germline V gives CDR1 MNHEY, CDR2 SMNVEV (reference sequence). V lost 4 bases, J lost 4 bases, and 21 bases lay in between.

A few counts support this clonotype. The rearrangement links TRBV28 to TRBJ1-2, with a possible D match to TRBD1 (5 bases). Germline CDR1 reads MDHEN; CDR2 reads SYDVKM. The V end was cut by 1 base, the J end by 7 bases, with 7 bases between. This CDR3 is built from 12 residues. CDR3 sequence (DNA): TGTGCCAGCAGTTTATCAGGGTTTGGCTACACCTTC. It yields the protein CASSLSGFGYTF.

In this sample, this clonotype turned up many times. The chain uses TRBV6-2 or TRBV6-3 and TRBJ1-1; D is undetermined. The CDR3 has 14 amino acids. CDR1 is MNHEY and CDR2 is SVGEGT in the germline V gene. V lost 4 bases and J lost 2, with 11 bases in between. CDR3 bases: TGTGCCAGCAGTTTTTCCCAACTAAACACTGAAGCTTTCTTT. The encoded protein is CASSFSQLNTEAFF.

This clonotype showed up just a few times. The chain has TRBV2 and TRBJ2-1; possible D gene TRBD1, 7 bases. The germline CDR1 and CDR2 sequences are SNHLY and FYNNEI. This CDR3 has 13 amino acids. With 5 bases removed from V and 8 bases from J, the gap between germline ends came to 13 bases. The CDR3 coding sequence is TGTGCCAGCAGTATTGACAGGGAGGATGAGCAGTTCTTC. It yields the protein CASSIDREDEQFF.

The sample holds a few counts of this clonotype. This chain links TRBV25-1 with TRBJ2-2; D gene uncertain. Trimming stripped 1 base from V and 0 bases from J, with 6 bases between. Germline CDR1 reads MGHDK; CDR2 reads SYGVNS. The CDR3 consists of 15 residues. The chain's CDR3 is CASSEFVSNTGELFF. The DNA for the CDR3 is TGTGCCAGCAGTGAATTCGTTTCGAACACCGGGGAGCTGTTTTTT.

Concerning this clonotype itself: One base away lies a much larger clone, so this may be a sequencing read error. The chain has TRBV7-2 and TRBJ2-3; 15 bases map to TRBD2. This CDR3 is 19 amino acids long. Germline V CDR1 and CDR2: SGHTA, FQGNSA. The CDR3 region has the DNA TGTGCCAGCAGCTTAGCCCGGACTAGCGGGAGGGCCGGAACAGATATGCAGTATTTT. This codes for CASSLARTSGRAGTDMQYF.

This clonotype was found many times. This chain connects TRBV5-1 to TRBJ1-2, with 8 bases fitting TRBD1. The CDR3 length is 15 residues. V trimming: 0 bases; J trimming: 4 bases; junction bases outside the gene matches: 5. CDR1 and CDR2 (germline): SGHRS, YFSETQ. The CDR3 region has the DNA TGCGCCAGCAGCTTGGCCGATGGGACAGGCTATGGCTACACCTTC. Amino acids: CASSLADGTGYGYTF.

This clonotype was counted many times. The genes are TRBV28 and TRBJ1-3; D is perhaps TRBD1 (6 bases). CDR3 size: 14 residues. Trimming took 5 bases from V and 4 from J, leaving 12 bases between them. CDR1 and CDR2 from the germline V gene are MDHEN and SYDVKM. This chain's CDR3 is CASSPPGAGNTIYF. CDR3 DNA: TGTGCCAGCAGTCCCCCAGGGGCGGGAAACACCATATATTTT.

The V call is TRBV11-3, the J call TRBJ2-3, with D unresolved. Between the trimmed V and J ends, which lost 1 base and 3 bases, there was a span of 11 bases. Germline V gene sequence: CDR1 SGHNT, CDR2 YENEEA. The CDR3 is made up of 15 amino acids. The CDR3 sequence: CASSLGQLPTDTQYF. CDR3 DNA: TGTGCCAGCAGCTTAGGTCAACTTCCTACAGATACGCAGTATTTT.